Following are 32 T cell receptor beta chains from one sample sequenced in a study of T-cell memory formation after mild COVID-19. TCRdb fed the 5' RACE reads into MiXCR, producing one record per CDR3 protein. Among a few hundred thousand distinct CDR3 sequences listed, approximately 15% were seen once. Sequenced material: PBMCs or a T cell subset sorted from them (not recorded which). The receptors were sampled from a young man who had mild COVID-19 (a few samples of this study predate the infection). Cell type and time point are not known.

This clonotype was picked up a small number of times. The J gene is TRBJ1-1, the V gene TRBV6-5; no definite D call. V lost 6 bases and J 7 bases, leaving 12 bases between the germline ends. The CDR3 runs to 12 residues. The germline V gene has CDR1 MNHEY and CDR2 SVGAGI. As DNA, the CDR3 is TGTGCCAGCAGACACTCTCCGTATGAAGCTTTCTTT. Encoded protein: CASRHSPYEAFF.

The rearrangement joins TRBV4-1 to TRBJ1-3; 7 nucleotides agree with TRBD1. The germline CDR1 and CDR2 sequences are MGHRA and YSYEKL. Germline trimming cut 5 bases from V and 4 bases from J; bases unmatched to any gene: 11. This CDR3 is 16 amino acids long. The CDR3 DNA reads as TGCGCCAGCAGCAACCCGACGATGACAGGGGGAAACACCATATATTTT. It is translated as CASSNPTMTGGNTIYF.

The chain uses TRBV19 and TRBJ1-5, with a tentative D call TRBD1 (5 bases). In germline, CDR1 is LNHDA, CDR2 SQIVND (reference sequence). The CDR3 is 14 residues long. V lost 7 bases and J lost 4, with 14 bases in between. The CDR3 DNA reads TGTGCCAGTAATGCGGGGGGTCGGAATCAGCCCCAGCATTTT. Translating gives CASNAGGRNQPQHF.

This clonotype occurred a few times. The V and J genes are TRBV12-3 or TRBV12-4 and TRBJ1-3; D remains ambiguous. V was trimmed by 9 bases and J by 0 bases, leaving 9 bases between them. This CDR3 contains 13 residues. CDR3 coding DNA: TGTGCCAGTGCACCAGACTCTGGAAACACCATATATTTT. Its translation is CASAPDSGNTIYF.

V usage is TRBV5-5 and J usage is TRBJ1-1, with unresolved D. The V gene's germline CDR1 is SGHKS and CDR2 YYEKEE (reference sequence). The CDR3 is made up of 14 amino acids. Trimming shortened V by 0 bases and J by 7 bases, and 13 bases separated the two germline ends. CDR3 loop: CASSLGLLGSEAFF. The DNA of the CDR3 is TGTGCCAGCAGCTTGGGGCTCCTGGGCAGTGAAGCTTTCTTT.

V and J are TRBV7-3 and TRBJ2-5; TRBD2 is a possible D gene (6 bases). V lost 5 bases and J lost 1, with 11 bases in between. Germline values: CDR1 SGHTA, CDR2 FQGTGA. The CDR3 is 14 residues long. The CDR3 reads CASSPSGLQETQYF. The CDR3 bases are TGTGCCAGCAGCCCCTCGGGACTCCAAGAGACCCAGTACTTC.

The V gene is TRBV4-2, the J gene TRBJ1-5, with TRBD1 matching 8 bases. Germline V lookup: CDR1 LGHNA, CDR2 YNFKEQ. This CDR3 contains 15 residues. The ends lost 0 bases at V and 5 bases at J; junction bases unmatched: 3. DNA for the CDR3: TGTGCCAGCAGCCAAGATCAGGACAGGGATCAGCCCCAGCATTTT. Its translation: CASSQDQDRDQPQHF.

The chain couples TRBV7-2 to TRBJ2-2; D uncertain. The CDR3 covers 15 residues. Deletions cut 1 base from V and 2 bases from J, with 8 bases between. Germline assignment: CDR1 SGHTA and CDR2 FQGNSA. The DNA for the CDR3 is TGTGCCAGCAGCTTAGGGTCAGTTAACACCGGGGAGCTGTTTTTT. Residues: CASSLGSVNTGELFF.

The gene calls are TRBV27 and TRBJ2-3; TRBD1 might be the D (5 bases). Germline V CDR1 and CDR2: MNHEY, SMNVEV (reference sequence). CDR3 length equals 13 residues. The V and J ends lost 5 bases and 5 bases respectively, with 11 bases between them. In DNA, the CDR3 is TGTGCCAGCAGTGGAAAGGGGCGAGATACGCAGTATTTT. It yields the protein CASSGKGRDTQYF.

The chain combines TRBV7-2 with TRBJ2-3, with 8 bases lining up with TRBD1. The length of the CDR3 is 13 residues. With V trimmed by 10 bases and J by 3 bases, 6 bases remained unmatched. Germline loops: CDR1 SGHTA, CDR2 FQGNSA. The CDR3 bases are TGTGCCATTGGACAGGGAGGTACAGATACGCAGTATTTT. Protein product: CAIGQGGTDTQYF.

This clonotype has more than one count but fewer than ten. The chain joins TRBV12-3 or TRBV12-4 to TRBJ2-2, with D perhaps matching TRBD1 or TRBD2 (5 bases each). V lost 5 bases, J lost 9 bases, and 22 bases lay in between. CDR3 size: 16 residues. CDR3 region: CASSPRVVGDQRELFF. CDR3 coding DNA: TGTGCCAGCAGTCCAAGAGTCGTGGGGGATCAAAGGGAGCTGTTTTTT.

The V gene is TRBV6-6, the J gene TRBJ2-6, with 10 bases lining up with TRBD1. Germline CDR1 reads MNHNY; CDR2 reads SVGAGI (reference sequence). This CDR3 is 21 amino acids long. Unmatched junction bases numbered 16, after V lost 5 bases and J lost 0 bases. The CDR3 DNA reads TGTGCCAGCAGTGGAGTGATCAGGGACAGGGGTGTCCGCTCTGGGGCCAACGTCCTGACTTTC. Protein product: CASSGVIRDRGVRSGANVLTF.

This chain uses TRBV5-1 with TRBJ1-2, with D possibly being TRBD1 (6 bases). CDR3 length: 14 residues. Germline CDR1 SGHRS, CDR2 YFSETQ. Trimming removed 1 base from V and 2 bases from J, with 9 bases in between. CDR3 loop: CASSLTGNNYGYTF. The CDR3 DNA is TGCGCCAGCAGCTTGACAGGGAACAACTATGGCTACACCTTC.

This sequence joins TRBV4-2 and TRBJ2-1; D possibly corresponds to TRBD2 (5 bases). Germline loops: CDR1 LGHNA, CDR2 YNFKEQ. The CDR3 is 13 amino acids. V gave up 3 bases and J gave up 5 bases, with 8 bases separating them. The CDR3 DNA sequence: TGTGCCAGCAGCCATGGACTGGACAATGAGCAGTTCTTC. Amino acid sequence: CASSHGLDNEQFF.

In its sample, this clonotype was seen a few times. This sequence joins TRBV12-3 or TRBV12-4 and TRBJ2-4; TRBD2 agrees at 7 bases. The trim removed 3 bases at V and 9 bases at J, leaving 8 bases unmatched. This CDR3 is built from 14 residues. The CDR3 spells CASSFQRESGIQYF. CDR3 sequence (DNA): TGTGCCAGCAGTTTTCAGCGGGAATCAGGCATTCAGTACTTC.

The chain is built from TRBV6-1 and TRBJ2-1; D gene unclear. The CDR3 runs 11 residues. In germline, CDR1 is MNHNS, CDR2 SASEGT. Trimming stripped 1 base from V and 11 bases from J, with 6 bases between. CDR3 in amino acids: CASSEGPKQFF. The CDR3 DNA sequence: TGTGCCAGCAGTGAAGGGCCAAAGCAGTTCTTC.

This clonotype was detected a few times. This chain connects TRBV5-1 to TRBJ1-3; D is uncertain. Deletions cut 5 bases from V and 0 bases from J, with 12 bases between. Per germline, CDR1 SGHRS and CDR2 YFSETQ. The CDR3 consists of 15 residues. The CDR3 loop reads CASRDGAGSGNTIYF. The CDR3 coding sequence is TGCGCCAGCAGGGATGGCGCAGGCTCTGGAAACACCATATATTTT.

The chain recombines TRBV20-1 with TRBJ2-5; TRBD2 agrees at 7 bases. The germline gives CDR1 DFQATT, CDR2 SNEGSKA (reference sequence). V dropped 5 bases and J dropped 2; count of bases not matched to a gene: 11. CDR3 size: 15 residues. CDR3 DNA: TGCAGTGCTGAGATGGGCGGGGGATCGCAAGAGACCCAGTACTTC. Translated: CSAEMGGGSQETQYF.

The V gene is TRBV3-1, the J gene TRBJ1-2; TRBD1 might be the D (6 bases). Germline CDR1 is LGHDT and CDR2 is YNNKEL (reference sequence). Trimming removed 1 base from V and 2 bases from J, with 11 bases in between. The CDR3 spans 15 residues. In DNA form, the CDR3 reads TGTGCCAGCAGCCAAGGACACGGGACAAACTATGGCTACACCTTC. This sequence encodes CASSQGHGTNYGYTF. Full variable domain (rest looked up from reference TRBV3-1 and TRBJ1-2): DTAVSQTPKYLVTQMGNDKSIKCEQNLGHDTMYWYKQDSKKFLKIMFSYNNKELIINETVPNRFSPKSPDKAHLNLHINSLELGDSAVYFCASSQGHGTNYGYTFGSGTRLTVV.

Only one count was recorded for this clonotype. The V call is TRBV7-2, the J call TRBJ1-4; 8 bases align to TRBD1. The germline CDR1 and CDR2 sequences are SGHTA and FQGNSA. Losses at the gene ends were 4 bases for V and 7 bases for J; bases not matched to a gene: 5. The CDR3 contains 14 residues. In nucleotides, the CDR3 is TGTGCCAGCAGCTCAGGGGGCGGGCGTGAAAAACTGTTTTTT. The encoded protein is CASSSGGGREKLFF.

The chain has TRBV5-6 and TRBJ2-3; D remains unclear. This CDR3 region has 16 residues. Germline loops: CDR1 SGHDT, CDR2 YYEEEE. Trimming pared 3 bases from V and 0 bases from J, leaving 14 bases between. DNA for the CDR3: TGTGCCAGCAGCTCGCTGACTTTGGCTAGCACAGATACGCAGTATTTT. Translating gives CASSSLTLASTDTQYF.

To note about this clonotype: At one of its ends the junction is not consistent with the germline gene, which may arise from a read error. The rearrangement uses TRBV7-7 and TRBJ2-3; D is unclear. Germline CDR1 is SSHAT and CDR2 is FNYEAQ (reference sequence). The CDR3 totals 13 residues. The CDR3 DNA follows: TGTGCTAGCAGCATGGATCGCACAGATACGCAGTATTTT. Protein product: CASSMDRTDTQYF.

This clonotype was detected a few times. The chain has TRBV7-2 and TRBJ2-3; D might be TRBD1 (5 bases). Germline V gives CDR1 SGHTA, CDR2 FQGNSA. Trimming left V 5 bases short and J 2 bases short, with 20 bases between. The CDR3 has 17 amino acids. CDR3 residues: CASSPGLGPTVTDTQYF. The CDR3 nucleotides are TGTGCCAGCAGCCCAGGATTGGGGCCTACCGTCACAGATACGCAGTATTTT.

This clonotype has at least ten counts. The chain has TRBV20-1 and TRBJ2-3, with 10 positions matching TRBD2. Germline V gene sequence: CDR1 DFQATT, CDR2 SNEGSKA (reference sequence). J gave up 5 bases and V 3 bases, and 8 bases lay outside the gene matches. The length of the CDR3 is 15 residues. CDR3 protein: CSASPSGGGLDTQYF. CDR3 sequence (DNA): TGCAGTGCTAGCCCTAGCGGGGGAGGGTTAGATACGCAGTATTTT.

The chain joins TRBV5-6 to TRBJ2-7, with 7 bases that match TRBD1. The CDR3 totals 14 residues. Germline CDR1 reads SGHDT; CDR2 reads YYEEEE. V lost 2 bases to trimming and J lost 7 bases; unmatched junction nucleotides: 9. The DNA for the CDR3 is TGTGCCAGCAGCTTCAGGACAGGCTGGAGGGAGCAGTACGTC. This translates into CASSFRTGWREQYV.

Ten or more counts support this clonotype. The chain is built from TRBV12-3 or TRBV12-4 and TRBJ2-1; 7 bases are a match to TRBD1. V lost 6 bases, J lost 4 bases, and 6 bases stayed unmatched. This CDR3 spans 14 amino acids. CDR3: CASSLSDRYNEQFF. CDR3 bases: TGTGCCAGCAGCCTGTCGGACAGGTACAATGAGCAGTTCTTC.

The J gene is TRBJ1-2, the V gene TRBV4-3, with a possible D match to TRBD1 (6 bases). CDR1 is LGHNA, CDR2 YSLEER, per germline. V was pared by 4 bases and J by 3 bases, with 15 bases between. CDR3 length equals 15 residues. The CDR3, as DNA: TGCGCCAGCAGCCCCCTGGGGGGGCATGACTATGGCTACACCTTC. This sequence encodes CASSPLGGHDYGYTF.

The V and J genes are TRBV5-1 and TRBJ2-5; D gene ambiguous. The CDR3 has 14 residues. Germline CDR1 is SGHRS and CDR2 is YFSETQ. Trimming took off 0 bases at V and 1 base at J, with 7 bases between the two ends. The CDR3 spells CASSLDYPQETQYF. The CDR3 nucleotides are TGCGCCAGCAGCTTGGACTACCCCCAAGAGACCCAGTACTTC.

J is TRBJ2-7 and V is TRBV28; D not resolved. This CDR3 has 10 amino acids. Trimming pared 11 bases from V and 6 bases from J, leaving 11 bases between. Looked up from germline, CDR1 is MDHEN and CDR2 is SYDVKM. The CDR3 is CAPVRCEQYV. CDR3 bases: TGTGCCCCGGTGCGTTGCGAGCAGTACGTC.

The chain combines TRBV5-1 with TRBJ1-2, with a tentative D call TRBD1 (5 bases). The CDR3 length is 15 residues. V was cut by 0 bases and J by 8 bases, with 17 bases left in between. Germline V gene lookup returns CDR1 SGHRS and CDR2 YFSETQ. CDR3 coding DNA: TGCGCCAGCAGCTTGGTGGCCAAGGGGTTGTCGGGCTACACCTTC. Translation: CASSLVAKGLSGYTF. Filled out from reference TRBV5-1 and TRBJ1-2, the complete variable domain reads KAGVTQTPRYLIKTRGQQVTLSCSPISGHRSVSWYQQTPGQGLQFLFEYFSETQRNKGNFPGRFSGRQFSNSRSEMNVSTLELGDSALYLCASSLVAKGLSGYTFGSGTRLTVV.

The chain carries TRBV5-1 and TRBJ2-2, with TRBD1 matching over 8 bases. The CDR3 sequence is 15 residues long. The germline gives CDR1 SGHRS, CDR2 YFSETQ. V was clipped by 5 bases and J by 0 bases; unmatched bases: 3. The CDR3 region has the DNA TGCGCCAGCAGGTCAGGGGGCGCGAACACCGGGGAGCTGTTTTTT. This codes for CASRSGGANTGELFF.

This clonotype turned up a few times. The V gene is TRBV4-1, the J gene TRBJ1-3; D ambiguous. Germline CDR1 and CDR2: MGHRA and YSYEKL. The ends were cut back, 0 bases at V and 3 bases at J, with 12 bases in the middle. The CDR3 has 16 amino acids. DNA of the CDR3: TGCGCCAGCAGCCAAGATTACACGCAACGTGGAAACACCATATATTTT. Translating it yields CASSQDYTQRGNTIYF.